Below are 32 T cell receptor beta chains sequenced from a single sample in a study of vaccination effects on CD4 cells after COVID-19. Their cognate antigens are unknown. The culture ran for 10 days before CD4+ T cells were isolated. Method: immunoSEQ multiplex PCR; TCRdb's copy keeps in-frame clones and lacks some. The sample lists some 49,000 clones, around four fifths seen once, with roughly 7.8% in the top ten. The sample was CD4+ T cells from PBMCs cultured without peptide, taken before COVID-19 vaccination. Receptors were obtained from a human donor who had a prior SARS-CoV-2 infection.

The chain has TRBV19 and TRBJ2-6; 10 bases agree with TRBD1. The J segment lost 0 bases and the V segment lost 3 bases, leaving 11 bases of the junction unmatched. Germline V gene lookup returns CDR1 LNHDA and CDR2 SQIVND (reference sequence). There are 20 residues in the CDR3. CDR3 in DNA: TGTGCCAGTAGTATTTGGCTTTTGGGGACAGGGGTCTCTGGGGCCAACGTCCTGACTTTC. Amino acids: CASSIWLLGTGVSGANVLTF.

This chain uses TRBV5-6 with TRBJ1-2; the D gene is possibly TRBD1 (6 bases). Trimming shortened V by 4 bases and J by 7 bases, and 14 bases separated the two germline ends. Looked up from germline, CDR1 is SGHDT and CDR2 is YYEEEE. CDR3 length equals 13 residues. CDR3: CASSQQGLGGYTF. CDR3 nucleotide sequence: TGTGCCAGCAGCCAACAGGGACTGGGTGGCTACACCTTC.

The chain has TRBV15 and TRBJ2-5; D uncertain. V was cut by 0 bases and J by 5 bases, with 16 bases left in between. CDR3 length equals 16 residues. Germline lookup yields CDR1 LNHNV and CDR2 YYDKDF (reference sequence). CDR3 in DNA: TGTGCCACCAGCAGAGACTTTCATGGGTCCCCGGAGACCCAGTACTTC. Translated: CATSRDFHGSPETQYF.

The J gene is TRBJ2-1, the V gene TRBV6-4; 7 bases are a match to TRBD2. The CDR3 is 16 residues long. Looked up from germline, CDR1 is MRHNA and CDR2 is SNTAGT. The V gene end was trimmed by 6 bases and the J gene end by 2 bases; junction bases not matched to a gene: 10. CDR3 coding DNA: TGTGCCAGCAGGGCCCCGGGAGGAAGAACCTACAATGAGCAGTTCTTC. Translated, it gives CASRAPGGRTYNEQFF.

For the CDR3, the DNA is TGTGCCACCAGTGTGGGAGGTCCCCTATACGAGCAGTACTTC. As protein: CATSVGGPLYEQYF. The rearrangement joins TRBV24-1 to TRBJ2-7, with D perhaps TRBD2 (6 bases). V lost 5 bases, J lost 4 bases, and 14 bases lay in between. Germline-derived CDR1 and CDR2 are KGHDR and SFDVKD. The CDR3 totals 14 residues.

This clone came up a few times. This chain joins TRBV2 and TRBJ1-5; 8 bases align to TRBD1. CDR3 length: 16 amino acids. Unmatched junction bases numbered 8, after V lost 3 bases and J lost 4 bases. Germline V CDR1 and CDR2: SNHLY, FYNNEI. The CDR3 protein is CASSDGQGAPNQPQHF. The CDR3 nucleotides are TGTGCCAGCAGTGACGGCCAGGGGGCTCCGAATCAGCCCCAGCATTTT.

The chain employs TRBV25-1 and TRBJ2-2; no clear D gene. CDR1 and CDR2 (germline): MGHDK, SYGVNS. V lost 4 bases and J lost 9, with 15 bases in between. The CDR3 totals 14 residues. CDR3 nucleotides: TGTGCCAGCAGTGCGACTGACGGTTCCTGGGAGCTGTTTTTT. Translation gives CASSATDGSWELFF.

The chain is built from TRBV19 and TRBJ1-5, with D perhaps TRBD1 (6 bases). Germline V gene sequence: CDR1 LNHDA, CDR2 SQIVND (reference sequence). Trimming pared 9 bases from V and 0 bases from J, leaving 18 bases between. CDR3 length: 16 residues. The CDR3, as DNA: TGTGCCAGCCGAGGGGGACGGCTATATAGCAATCAGCCCCAGCATTTT. Translated: CASRGGRLYSNQPQHF.

The rearrangement uses TRBV9 and TRBJ2-1; 13 bases agree with TRBD2. Germline V gene data show CDR1 as SGDLS and CDR2 as YYNGEE. The CDR3 has 15 residues. J was trimmed by 11 bases and V by 2 bases; bases with no gene match: 7. CDR3 protein: CASSVQLAGGPQQFF. CDR3 coding DNA: TGTGCCAGCAGCGTCCAACTAGCGGGAGGGCCACAGCAGTTCTTC.

The table lists this clone with a few counts. V and J are TRBV6-5 and TRBJ2-1; 8 bases are shared with TRBD2. The length of the CDR3 is 15 residues. CDR1 MNHEY and CDR2 SVGAGI come from the germline V gene. J was trimmed by 2 bases and V by 5 bases; bases with no gene match: 5. The CDR3 DNA reads TGTGCCAGCAGTCACCGGGGGGGCGCCTACAATGAGCAGTTCTTC. Translation gives CASSHRGGAYNEQFF.

The V call is TRBV5-6, the J call TRBJ1-1; D is uncertain. Trimming shortened V by 1 base and J by 3 bases, and 7 bases separated the two germline ends. Germline V gene lookup returns CDR1 SGHDT and CDR2 YYEEEE. The CDR3 has 13 amino acids. This CDR3 is CASSLFRDTEAFF. The CDR3 DNA sequence: TGTGCCAGCAGCTTGTTCCGTGACACTGAAGCTTTCTTT.

The chain is built from TRBV18 and TRBJ2-3; D gene unclear. Trimming took off 0 bases at V and 6 bases at J, with 10 bases between the two ends. This CDR3 is 14 amino acids long. From germline, CDR1 is KGHSH and CDR2 LQKENI. The CDR3 DNA follows: TGTGCCAGCTCACCACCGTCTATGGTGGATACGCAGTATTTT. The encoded protein is CASSPPSMVDTQYF.

This chain links TRBV6-5 with TRBJ1-3; maybe TRBD1 (5 bases). Per germline, CDR1 MNHEY and CDR2 SVGAGI. Trimming cost V 7 bases and J 9 bases, with 16 bases left between them. CDR3 length: 13 residues. The CDR3 loop reads CASTNLGDSTIYF. The DNA of the CDR3 is TGTGCCAGCACCAACCTAGGGGATTCCACCATATATTTT.

The rearrangement joins TRBV7-9 to TRBJ2-3; D is undetermined. Germline V lookup: CDR1 SEHNR, CDR2 FQNEAQ (reference sequence). Trimming stripped 1 base from V and 6 bases from J, with 8 bases between. The CDR3 runs 13 residues. CDR3 DNA sequence: TGTGCCAGCAGCTTAGGTACGGCCGATACGCAGTATTTT. It translates to CASSLGTADTQYF.

The chain links TRBV9 to TRBJ1-6; the D gene is possibly TRBD1 (6 bases). Trimming removed 0 bases from V and 9 bases from J, with 10 bases in between. The CDR3 is 14 amino acids. CDR1 is SGDLS, CDR2 YYNGEE, per germline. The CDR3 region is CASSVAGEGSPLHF. For the CDR3, the DNA is TGTGCCAGCAGCGTAGCAGGGGAGGGTTCACCCCTCCACTTT.

The V gene is TRBV10-3, the J gene TRBJ1-1; 7 positions match TRBD1. Germline loops: CDR1 ENHRY, CDR2 SYGVKD. The CDR3 totals 15 residues. The junction had 3 bases not matched to a gene; V was cut back by 2 bases and J by 0 bases. The CDR3 DNA reads TGTGCCATCAGTGAGGGACAGGCCATGAACACTGAAGCTTTCTTT. This sequence encodes CAISEGQAMNTEAFF.

V usage is TRBV11-3 and J usage is TRBJ2-1; TRBD2 agrees at 10 bases. Trimming removed 3 bases from V and 5 bases from J; junction bases left unmatched: 4. The CDR3 consists of 15 residues. CDR1 is SGHNT, CDR2 YENEEA, per germline. CDR3 nucleotide sequence: TGTGCCAGCAGCTTCAGGACTAGCGGTCACAATGAGCAGTTCTTC. It specifies CASSFRTSGHNEQFF.

This chain joins TRBV30 and TRBJ1-1; 7 bases agree with TRBD1. V gave up 4 bases and J gave up 5 bases; unmatched junction bases: 1. The CDR3 extends over 11 amino acids. In germline, CDR1 is GTSNPN, CDR2 SVGIG (reference sequence). Written as DNA, the CDR3 is TGTGCCTGGAAGGGGGCGACTGAAGCTTTCTTT. As protein: CAWKGATEAFF.

CDR3 in amino acids: CASSQGQGITGELFF. Here the CDR3 DNA reads TGCGCCAGCAGCCAGGGACAGGGAATCACCGGGGAGCTGTTTTTT. V gene TRBV5-1 combines with J gene TRBJ2-2; 9 nucleotides match TRBD1. Germline V gene data show CDR1 as SGHRS and CDR2 as YFSETQ. The CDR3 length is 15 residues. J was trimmed by 4 bases and V by 4 bases; bases with no gene match: 5.

The chain carries TRBV7-2 and TRBJ2-3, with a possible D match to TRBD2 (7 bases). Germline CDR1 SGHTA, CDR2 FQGNSA. The ends were cut back, 1 base at V and 7 bases at J, with 12 bases in the middle. The length of the CDR3 is 14 residues. The CDR3 protein is CASSLDGGGYTQYF. DNA for the CDR3: TGTGCCAGCAGCTTAGACGGCGGGGGCTATACGCAGTATTTT.

The rearrangement joins TRBV5-1 to TRBJ2-7; TRBD1 matches 8 bases. The CDR3 has 14 amino acids. V dropped 6 bases and J dropped 0; count of bases not matched to a gene: 5. Germline V gene lookup returns CDR1 SGHRS and CDR2 YFSETQ. This CDR3 reads CASNDRGPSYEQYF. Written as DNA, the CDR3 is TGCGCCAGCAACGACAGGGGCCCCTCCTACGAGCAGTACTTC.

The chain is built from TRBV15 and TRBJ1-3; no clear D. Trimming removed 4 bases at V and 4 bases at J, with 14 bases between. This CDR3 is built from 15 residues. Germline V CDR1 and CDR2: LNHNV, YYDKDF (reference sequence). The CDR3 spells CATSILRVYGNTIYF. The DNA for the CDR3 is TGTGCCACCAGCATATTGCGGGTTTACGGAAACACCATATATTTT.

J is TRBJ2-3 and V is TRBV3-1 (or the pseudogene TRBV3-2), with D unclear. V dropped 3 bases and J dropped 3 bases, with 4 bases sitting between them. Germline CDR1 LGHDT, CDR2 YNNKEL (reference sequence). CDR3 length: 12 residues. The CDR3 DNA is TGTGCCAGCAGCCACGGTACAGATACGCAGTATTTT. Its translation is CASSHGTDTQYF.

The J gene is TRBJ2-3, the V gene TRBV5-1; D possibly matches TRBD1 or TRBD2 (5 bases each). The germline gives CDR1 SGHRS, CDR2 YFSETQ. V was pared by 0 bases and J by 2 bases, with 13 bases between. This CDR3 is 16 amino acids long. The CDR3 DNA reads as TGCGCCAGCAGCTTGGGGCTAGCAGGGCCCACAGATACGCAGTATTTT. Protein product: CASSLGLAGPTDTQYF.

This clone was detected a few times. The chain is built from TRBV25-1 and TRBJ2-5, with D perhaps matching TRBD1 or TRBD2 (7 bases each). V lost 3 bases and J 3 bases, leaving 17 bases between the germline ends. Germline V gene lookup returns CDR1 MGHDK and CDR2 SYGVNS. The CDR3 spans 16 residues. CDR3 in amino acids: CASSDYGGTAKETQYF. As DNA, the CDR3 is TGTGCCAGCAGTGACTACGGGGGGACAGCGAAAGAGACCCAGTACTTC.

Of note for this clone: An end of the junction does not agree with germline; a read error may underlie this. This chain uses TRBV3-1 (or the pseudogene TRBV3-2) with TRBJ2-3; perhaps TRBD2 as D (5 bases). Looked up from germline, CDR1 is LGHDT and CDR2 is YNNKEL (reference sequence). The CDR3 is 17 residues long. The CDR3 region is CVSSPTIPALGEDTQYF. The CDR3 coding sequence is TGTGTCAGCAGCCCAACAATCCCTGCCCTGGGAGAAGATACGCAGTATTTT.

V and J are TRBV28 and TRBJ1-6; no definite D call. The CDR3 loop spans 14 amino acids. CDR1 and CDR2 (germline): MDHEN, SYDVKM. The ends were cut back, 8 bases at V and 13 bases at J, with 21 bases in the middle. CDR3 in amino acids: CASSLLEQLKPLHF. CDR3 coding DNA: TGTGCCAGCTCCCTTCTCGAACAGCTTAAGCCCCTCCACTTT.

This chain connects TRBV20-1 to TRBJ1-1; D remains unclear. Germline V gene lookup returns CDR1 DFQATT and CDR2 SNEGSKA (reference sequence). This CDR3 contains 12 residues. V was shortened by 3 bases and J by 5 bases, with 10 bases between the two germline ends. Here the CDR3 reads CSASIGWTEAFF. CDR3 nucleotides: TGCAGTGCTAGTATCGGCTGGACTGAAGCTTTCTTT.

CDR3 sequence: CASSVEGVATDTQYF. CDR3 coding DNA: TGTGCCAGCAGCGTAGAAGGGGTAGCCACAGATACGCAGTATTTT. The V gene is TRBV9, the J gene TRBJ2-3; the D gene is possibly TRBD1 (5 bases). Germline CDR1 is SGDLS and CDR2 is YYNGEE. This CDR3 is built from 15 residues. The V end lost 0 bases, the J end lost 2 bases, and 10 bases lay between the germline ends. Using reference TRBV9 and TRBJ2-3 for the parts outside the CDR3, the full variable domain is DSGVTQTPKHLITATGQRVTLRCSPRSGDLSVYWYQQSLDQGLQFLIQYYNGEERAKGNILERFSAQQFPDLHSELNLSSLELGDSALYFCASSVEGVATDTQYFGPGTRLTVL.

The genes are TRBV27 and TRBJ1-2; 8 bases match TRBD1. The CDR3 runs 13 residues. Trimming took 7 bases from V and 7 from J; bases not matched to a gene: 8. Germline V gene data show CDR1 as MNHEY and CDR2 as SMNVEV (reference sequence). The CDR3 spells CASKKQGGGGYTF. The CDR3 region has the DNA TGTGCCAGCAAAAAACAGGGGGGGGGTGGCTACACCTTC.

V gene TRBV13 combines with J gene TRBJ2-7; no definite D call. The ends were cut back, 4 bases at V and 2 bases at J, with 21 bases in the middle. The CDR3 runs to 17 residues. Germline V gene sequence: CDR1 PRHDT, CDR2 FYEKMQ (reference sequence). CDR3 residues: CASSSRARWAETYEQYF. The CDR3, as DNA: TGTGCCAGCAGCTCCCGGGCGCGGTGGGCGGAGACCTACGAGCAGTACTTC.

This chain joins TRBV18 and TRBJ1-1, with 9 bases lining up with TRBD1. The V gene's germline CDR1 is KGHSH and CDR2 LQKENI. The CDR3 sequence is 15 residues long. V lost 5 bases and J lost 3; bases outside the gene matches: 7. The CDR3 region has the DNA TGTGCCAGCTCATATCGGACAGGGGAGGACACTGAAGCTTTCTTT. This sequence encodes CASSYRTGEDTEAFF.